This T cell receptor (beta chain) appears in the sequencing data of a study of blood T cell repertoires in COVID-19. Overall study: Sites across the United States, Italy and Spain contributed samples from acute and convalescent COVID-19. PBMCs, B-cell-depleted T cells, or T cells were the source of the cDNA or gDNA that made up the material.

V lost 3 bases to trimming and J lost 0 bases, with 9 bases between them. The CDR3 has 14 amino acids. From germline, CDR1 is LNHDA and CDR2 SQIVND (reference sequence). In the authors' methods: Reference gene primer amplification gave estimated nucleated cell counts. TCRdb keeps only in-frame clones here, not all; method: immunoSEQ multiplex PCR. V and J calls and clone size are as listed in that table; D and trimming were resolved from the DNA. The sample consists of about 140,000 clones, 80% to 90% of them appearing once. Sequenced: peripheral blood. The chain carries TRBV19 and TRBJ2-7; D possibly corresponds to TRBD1 (5 bases). The receptor was isolated from an older woman with acute or convalescent COVID-19. Here the CDR3 DNA reads TGTGCCAGTAGTATGGCAGGGAACTCCTACGAGCAGTACTTC. This codes for CASSMAGNSYEQYF.